The 7 T cell receptor beta chains below all came from one sample that was sequenced in a study of shared clonotypes between healthy human individuals. Sequencing used immunoSEQ multiplex PCR; TCRdb keeps in-frame clones, though not all of them. The data contain 550,000 to 850,000 clones, around 77% of them singletons. The sample taken for sequencing was memory CD4+ T cells sorted from blood. Specified subset: CD45RA-negative fraction. Source of these receptors: a woman aged 25-40 years in good health.

The chain recombines TRBV5-1 with TRBJ2-1; D gene uncertain. Trimming removed 9 bases from V and 8 bases from J, with 18 bases in between. Germline loops: CDR1 SGHRS, CDR2 YFSETQ. This CDR3 is built from 13 residues. CDR3 coding DNA: TGCGCCACCCGTGATCAGTTCCGGGATGAGCAGTTCTTC. Encoded protein: CATRDQFRDEQFF.

The chain joins TRBV18 to TRBJ1-1, with a weak D call TRBD1 (5 bases). This CDR3 has 16 amino acids. Trimming took 3 bases from V and 4 from J, leaving 18 bases between them. Germline CDR1 and CDR2: KGHSH and LQKENI. The CDR3 reads CASSPGQGVYGTEAFF. CDR3 DNA sequence: TGTGCCAGCTCACCCGGGCAGGGCGTGTACGGCACTGAAGCTTTCTTT.

This clone occurred a few times. The CDR3 is CASSPEGSGNTGELFF. CDR3 sequence (DNA): TGTGCCAGCTCACCGGAGGGTAGCGGGAACACCGGGGAGCTGTTTTTT. The chain carries TRBV18 and TRBJ2-2; D possibly corresponds to TRBD2 (6 bases). The CDR3 is made up of 16 amino acids. Between the trimmed V and J ends, which lost 3 bases and 1 base, there was a span of 12 bases. Germline loops: CDR1 KGHSH, CDR2 LQKENI.

The chain combines TRBV7-9 with TRBJ2-2; 8 positions match TRBD1. Losses at the gene ends were 5 bases for V and 7 bases for J; bases not matched to a gene: 12. Germline V gene lookup returns CDR1 SEHNR and CDR2 FQNEAQ (reference sequence). The CDR3 has 16 residues. The CDR3 coding sequence is TGTGCCAGCAGCCCGCGGAGGACAGGGCAGGTCGGGGAGCTGTTTTTT. Translating it yields CASSPRRTGQVGELFF.

This clone has just a few counts. This sequence joins TRBV15 and TRBJ2-5, with 7 bases aligning to TRBD1. Germline lookup yields CDR1 LNHNV and CDR2 YYDKDF (reference sequence). V shed 5 bases and J 4 bases; nucleotides not matched to a gene: 10. CDR3 length: 15 residues. CDR3 DNA: TGTGCCACCAGCGATCGACAGGGACGGCGAGAGACCCAGTACTTC. It specifies CATSDRQGRRETQYF.

This chain joins TRBV4-1 and TRBJ1-1; D is undetermined. V was pared by 1 base and J by 0 bases, with 9 bases between. Germline V lookup: CDR1 MGHRA, CDR2 YSYEKL. This CDR3 has 15 amino acids. CDR3 DNA: TGCGCCAGCAGCCAAGCAAGGAATCTGAACACTGAAGCTTTCTTT. It specifies CASSQARNLNTEAFF.

The CDR3, as DNA: TGTGCCAGCAGCCCCCAGGTGGCAGGGGGGCTCGAAAAACTGTTTTTT. Encoded protein: CASSPQVAGGLEKLFF. This sequence joins TRBV4-2 and TRBJ1-4, with 7 bases that match TRBD1. Trimming cost V 4 bases and J 8 bases; bases outside gene matches: 13. This CDR3 region has 16 residues. Germline V gene data show CDR1 as LGHNA and CDR2 as YNFKEQ.